Listed below are T cell receptor beta chains from one sample, sequenced in a study of radiation and T cells in renal cell carcinoma. The method was immunoSEQ multiplex PCR; TCRdb's version includes in-frame clones alone and lacks a portion of them. The sample yields fewer than 150,000 clones, roughly 91% seen once. Specimen: blood, collected from a patient whose treatment included radiotherapy and nephrectomy. Receptors were obtained from a woman between 65 and 79 years old with renal cell carcinoma. The CDR3 runs from the conserved cysteine through the conserved F or W. A D gene is named only where the DNA matches it firmly. Rows may omit the clone size; those that give it use once, few, many or a size class.

clone_size: -; v_call: TRBV7-6; j_call: TRBJ2-7; d_call: TRBD1; cdr3_nt: TGTGCCAGCAGCTCCGGGACAGGGAGCGAGCAGTACTTC; cdr3_aa: CASSSGTGSEQYF
clone_size: -; v_call: TRBV28; j_call: TRBJ1-2; d_call: -; cdr3_nt: TGTGCCAGCAGTTTGGGGAGCTTCGGCTACACCTTC; cdr3_aa: CASSLGSFGYTF
clone_size: -; v_call: TRBV7-9; j_call: TRBJ2-1; d_call: -; cdr3_nt: TGTGCCAGCAGCTTTCGGGGGCTAGCCTACAATGAGCAGTTCTTC; cdr3_aa: CASSFRGLAYNEQFF
clone_size: -; v_call: TRBV6-1; j_call: TRBJ2-7; d_call: TRBD1; cdr3_nt: TGTGCCAGCAGCGCCGAGCCCGGGACAGGCTACGAGCAGTACTTC; cdr3_aa: CASSAEPGTGYEQYF
clone_size: -; v_call: TRBV6-6; j_call: TRBJ2-2; d_call: -; cdr3_nt: TGTGCCAGCTCCACCGGGGAGCTGTTTTTT; cdr3_aa: CASSTGELFF
clone_size: -; v_call: TRBV6-1; j_call: TRBJ1-4; d_call: -; cdr3_nt: TGTGCCAGCAGTGCCTATGAAAAACTGTTTTTT; cdr3_aa: CASSAYEKLFF
clone_size: -; v_call: TRBV30; j_call: TRBJ1-2; d_call: -; cdr3_nt: TGTGGGGGCCGCTCAACTAACTATGGCTACACCTTC; cdr3_aa: CGGRSTNYGYTF
clone_size: -; v_call: TRBV27; j_call: TRBJ2-7; d_call: TRBD2; cdr3_nt: TGTGCCAGCAGTTTGTCTGGACTAGCGGGGAACTACGAGCAGTACTTC; cdr3_aa: CASSLSGLAGNYEQYF
clone_size: -; v_call: TRBV28; j_call: TRBJ1-2; d_call: -; cdr3_nt: TGTGCCAGCAGTTTATCGGGAGACTATGGCTACACCTTC; cdr3_aa: CASSLSGDYGYTF
clone_size: -; v_call: TRBV7-2; j_call: TRBJ2-1; d_call: TRBD1; cdr3_nt: TGTGCCAGCAGCTTTGACAGGGGGAAACGGAGCTCCTACAATGAGCAGTTCTTC; cdr3_aa: CASSFDRGKRSSYNEQFF
clone_size: -; v_call: TRBV7-8; j_call: TRBJ1-2; d_call: -; cdr3_nt: TGTGCCAGCAGCCCACAGGGCAGGACGAACTATGGCTACACCTTC; cdr3_aa: CASSPQGRTNYGYTF
clone_size: -; v_call: TRBV11-3; j_call: TRBJ2-2; d_call: TRBD2; cdr3_nt: TGTGCCAGCAGCTTAGACGTCGGCGGGGGTACCGGGGAGCTGTTTTTT; cdr3_aa: CASSLDVGGGTGELFF
clone_size: -; v_call: TRBV6-1; j_call: TRBJ1-5; d_call: -; cdr3_nt: TGTGCCAGCAGTGAACCCGGACAGTTTTATAGCAATCAGCCCCAGCATTTT; cdr3_aa: CASSEPGQFYSNQPQHF
clone_size: -; v_call: TRBV28; j_call: TRBJ1-1; d_call: -; cdr3_nt: TGTGCCAGCAGTGATTCTGAAGCTTTCTTT; cdr3_aa: CASSDSEAFF
clone_size: -; v_call: TRBV30; j_call: TRBJ1-1; d_call: -; cdr3_nt: TGTGCCTGGAGTCTGATTGGAAACACTGAAGCTTTCTTT; cdr3_aa: CAWSLIGNTEAFF
clone_size: -; v_call: TRBV10-3; j_call: TRBJ2-5; d_call: TRBD1; cdr3_nt: TGTGCCATCAGTGTTGGGACAGGGTTGGAGACCCAGTACTTC; cdr3_aa: CAISVGTGLETQYF
clone_size: -; v_call: TRBV6-1; j_call: TRBJ2-3; d_call: TRBD2; cdr3_nt: TGTGCCAGCAGTGAGCTAGCGGGGGGAGGTGATACGCAGTATTTT; cdr3_aa: CASSELAGGGDTQYF
clone_size: -; v_call: TRBV7-2; j_call: TRBJ2-7; d_call: TRBD1; cdr3_nt: TGTGCCAGCGAGGGGGACAGGGGCTACGAGCAGTACTTC; cdr3_aa: CASEGDRGYEQYF
clone_size: -; v_call: TRBV18; j_call: TRBJ1-5; d_call: TRBD1; cdr3_nt: TGTGCCAGCTCCCCACAGGGGGTTGGGCAGCCCCAGCATTTT; cdr3_aa: CASSPQGVGQPQHF
clone_size: few; v_call: TRBV10-3; j_call: TRBJ1-2; d_call: -; cdr3_nt: TGTGCCATCAGTGATGCTAACTATGGCTACACCTTC; cdr3_aa: CAISDANYGYTF
clone_size: -; v_call: TRBV6-1; j_call: TRBJ2-7; d_call: -; cdr3_nt: TGTGCCAGCAGTTCCCGGGGGGCCCCCTACGAGCAGTACTTC; cdr3_aa: CASSSRGAPYEQYF
clone_size: -; v_call: TRBV7-2; j_call: TRBJ2-2; d_call: TRBD2; cdr3_nt: TGTGCCAGCAGCTCGCGACCTAGCGGGGGGACCGGGGAGCTGTTTTTT; cdr3_aa: CASSSRPSGGTGELFF
clone_size: -; v_call: TRBV19; j_call: TRBJ1-5; d_call: -; cdr3_nt: TGTGCCAGTAGTTGGGCCAGGGGAGATCAGCCCCAGCATTTT; cdr3_aa: CASSWARGDQPQHF
clone_size: -; v_call: TRBV7-2; j_call: TRBJ1-2; d_call: -; cdr3_nt: TGTGCCAGCAGCTTACCGGGGGCGAGCTATGGCTACACCTTC; cdr3_aa: CASSLPGASYGYTF
clone_size: -; v_call: TRBV2; j_call: TRBJ2-5; d_call: -; cdr3_nt: TGTGCCAGCAGCCTCGATCCGGTCCCCGGGACCCAGTACTTC; cdr3_aa: CASSLDPVPGTQYF
clone_size: -; v_call: TRBV2; j_call: TRBJ1-2; d_call: -; cdr3_nt: TGTGCCAGCTCGAGAGGCGCGTATGGCTACACCTTC; cdr3_aa: CASSRGAYGYTF
clone_size: -; v_call: TRBV5-4; j_call: TRBJ1-6; d_call: TRBD1; cdr3_nt: TGTGCCAGCAGCCGGACAGGGATCAATTCACCCCTCCACTTT; cdr3_aa: CASSRTGINSPLHF
clone_size: -; v_call: TRBV7-3; j_call: TRBJ2-7; d_call: TRBD1; cdr3_nt: TGTGCCAGCAGCCCCGTGACAGGGAGCGAGCAGTACTTC; cdr3_aa: CASSPVTGSEQYF
clone_size: -; v_call: TRBV5-1; j_call: TRBJ1-1; d_call: TRBD1; cdr3_nt: TGCGCCAGCAGCTTGGTCGGGGACAGGGGGACTGAAGCTTTCTTT; cdr3_aa: CASSLVGDRGTEAFF
clone_size: -; v_call: TRBV5-4; j_call: TRBJ1-4; d_call: -; cdr3_nt: TGTGCCAGCACCCCGAAGGGGCCCTCTGCAACTAATGAAAAACTGTTTTTT; cdr3_aa: CASTPKGPSATNEKLFF
clone_size: -; v_call: TRBV2; j_call: TRBJ2-7; d_call: -; cdr3_nt: TGTGCCAGCAGTGAAGAAGGCTACGAGCAGTACTTC; cdr3_aa: CASSEEGYEQYF
clone_size: -; v_call: TRBV11-2; j_call: TRBJ1-1; d_call: -; cdr3_nt: TGTGCCAGCAGCTTTGACGCAGACAGCGTCTACACTGAAGCTTTCTTT; cdr3_aa: CASSFDADSVYTEAFF
clone_size: few; v_call: TRBV7-2; j_call: TRBJ1-5; d_call: -; cdr3_nt: TGTGCCAGCAGCTTAGGACGGCAGAATCAGCCCCAGCATTTT; cdr3_aa: CASSLGRQNQPQHF